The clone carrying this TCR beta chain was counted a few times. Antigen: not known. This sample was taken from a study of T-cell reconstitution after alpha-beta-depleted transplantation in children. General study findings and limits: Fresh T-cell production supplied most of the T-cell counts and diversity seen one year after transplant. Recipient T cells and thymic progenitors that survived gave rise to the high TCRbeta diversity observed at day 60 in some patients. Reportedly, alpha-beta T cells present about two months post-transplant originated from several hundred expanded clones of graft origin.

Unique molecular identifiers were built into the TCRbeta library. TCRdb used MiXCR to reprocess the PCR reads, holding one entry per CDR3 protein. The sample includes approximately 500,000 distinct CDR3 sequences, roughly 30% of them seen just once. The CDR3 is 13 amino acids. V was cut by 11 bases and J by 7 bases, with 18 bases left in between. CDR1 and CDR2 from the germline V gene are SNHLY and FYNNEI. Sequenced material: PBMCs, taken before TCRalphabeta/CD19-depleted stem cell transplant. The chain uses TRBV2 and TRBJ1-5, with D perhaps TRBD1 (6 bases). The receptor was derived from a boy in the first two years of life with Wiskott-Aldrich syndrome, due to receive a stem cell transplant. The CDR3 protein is CAGKQGSEQPQHF. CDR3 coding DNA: TGTGCCGGGAAACAGGGCTCTGAGCAGCCCCAGCATTTT. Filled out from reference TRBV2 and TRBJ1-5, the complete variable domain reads EPEVTQTPSHQVTQMGQEVILRCVPISNHLYFYWYRQILGQKVEFLVSFYNNEISEKSEIFDDQFSVERPDGSNFTLKIRSTKLEDSAMYFCAGKQGSEQPQHFGDGTRLSIL.